This TCR beta chain stems from a study of technical replicates of blood from several donors. Germline V gives CDR1 LNHDA, CDR2 SQIVND (reference sequence). The trim removed 5 bases at V and 7 bases at J, leaving 8 bases unmatched. This CDR3 has 13 residues. The table came from immunoSEQ multiplex PCR; TCRdb's copy has only in-frame clones and leaves some out. The table has 75,000 to 100,000 clones, approximately 96% seen once; the top ten hold 0.36%. This sequence originates from a human donor in good health. Sequencing input: T cells isolated from PBMCs. This chain links TRBV19 with TRBJ2-7, with 7 bases identical to TRBD2. CDR3 residues: CASSSWTRQEQYF. For the CDR3, the DNA is TGTGCCAGTAGTTCCTGGACTAGGCAGGAGCAGTACTTC. Supplemented by reference TRBV19 and TRBJ2-7, the full variable domain reads DGGITQSPKYLFRKEGQNVTLSCEQNLNHDAMYWYRQDPGQGLRLIYYSQIVNDFQKGDIAEGYSVSREKKESFPLTVTSAQKNPTAFYLCASSSWTRQEQYFGPGTRLTVT.